Sequencing of this T cell receptor beta chain was carried out in a study of T cell responses to AZD1222 COVID-19 vaccine. The V gene end was trimmed by 4 bases and the J gene end by 9 bases; junction bases not matched to a gene: 9. This CDR3 has 17 residues. Germline CDR1 is SNHLY and CDR2 is FYNNEI. TCRdb's table, derived via immunoSEQ multiplex PCR, lists solely in-frame clones and lacks some. The table shows roughly 93,000 clones, with roughly 86% occurring only once. V gene TRBV2 combines with J gene TRBJ2-1, with TRBD2 matching 16 bases. This receptor was identified in an adult in good health. The sample consisted of peripheral blood, taken on day 0 of MenACWY control vaccination. CDR3: CASSGPGLAGGLGEQFF. In nucleotides, the CDR3 is TGTGCCAGCAGTGGACCGGGACTAGCGGGGGGGCTGGGTGAGCAGTTCTTC.